This TCR beta chain was sequenced during a study of blood T cell repertoires in COVID-19. Study information: The United States, Italy and Spain provided the acute and convalescent COVID-19 samples. T cells, B-cell-depleted T cells, or PBMCs supplied cDNA or gDNA.

Sequenced by immunoSEQ multiplex PCR; TCRdb stores in-frame clones only, minus some. Of 65,000 to 85,000 clones listed, around 91% are singletons. Trimming took 0 bases from V and 4 from J; bases not matched to a gene: 9. This CDR3 has 17 residues. In germline, CDR1 is SGDLS, CDR2 YYNGEE. The sequenced material came from peripheral blood. The chain uses TRBV9 and TRBJ2-2; 7 nucleotides match TRBD1. The source is a human donor in a cohort sampled during active COVID-19. The CDR3 loop reads CASSVEPRQGPTGELFF. CDR3 nucleotides: TGTGCCAGCAGCGTAGAACCCCGACAGGGACCCACCGGGGAGCTGTTTTTT. The whole variable domain, remainder taken from reference TRBV9 and TRBJ2-2, is DSGVTQTPKHLITATGQRVTLRCSPRSGDLSVYWYQQSLDQGLQFLIQYYNGEERAKGNILERFSAQQFPDLHSELNLSSLELGDSALYFCASSVEPRQGPTGELFFGEGSRLTVL.